This TCR beta chain is drawn from a study (dated by TCRdb to between 2011 and 2013). Sequencing took place on an Illumina Genome Analyzer IIx. Using fastp at Q25 and MiXCR, TCRdb reprocessed the public reads and kept productive beta chains. Here each entry gathers all rows of one CDR3 protein and keeps the most common genes and DNA. The sample table records about 7,100 distinct CDR3 sequences; 32% of these occur just once. The top ten clonotypes cover roughly a fifth of the sample. Deletion took 0 bases off V and 11 bases off J, with a span of 13 bases between the germline ends. The CDR3 measures 12 amino acids from cysteine to phenylalanine. Just CDR3 DNA is preserved here, 36 bases in frame from base 1. CDR1 and CDR2 were assigned from the germline V gene as SQVTM and ANQGSEA. In the case of this clonotype: Its specific antigen is unknown. Base qualities were left out, and no much larger clone turns up one base away.

The source material was blood. The sequence is built from TRBV29-1 and TRBJ1-1; the D segment cannot be called with confidence. The TCR originated in a human donor. CDR3 protein: CSVEDRGVVAFF. The bases read TGCAGCGTTGAAGATCGGGGAGTTGTGGCTTTCTTT.